The 7 T cell receptor beta chains reported below all come from one sample, sequenced in a study of T cells expressing NK-cell markers. After re-calling the 5' RACE reads, TCRdb lists one entry per CDR3 protein, DNA absent. This sample contains about 550,000 distinct CDR3 sequences. Material for sequencing was blood T cells: a sorted CD56 or NKG2C T cell subset, CD4+ or CD8+ T cells, or bulk PBMC T cells (not recorded which). The source is a man younger than 30 in good health.

The CDR3 region is CASSQESQGLNTQYF. This chain links TRBV4-2 with TRBJ2-3; TCRdb names TRBD2, which stays unverified in the absence of DNA. The CDR3 is 15 amino acids. CDR1 and CDR2 from the germline V gene are LGHNA and YNFKEQ.

The chain carries TRBV12-3 or TRBV12-4 and TRBJ2-1; TCRdb picks TRBD2, but there is no DNA to check that call. The CDR3 contains 11 residues. The CDR3 is CASMEVDEQFF.

This chain links TRBV6-6 with TRBJ1-1; the TRBD1 assignment by TCRdb is unverifiable without DNA. This CDR3 comprises 12 residues. Germline V gene sequence: CDR1 MNHNY, CDR2 SVGAGI (reference sequence). The CDR3 protein is CASTELQGEAFF.

The chain recombines TRBV10-3 with TRBJ2-5; TCRdb selects TRBD2, and the lack of DNA leaves this call unchecked. From germline, CDR1 is ENHRY and CDR2 SYGVKD. The CDR3 runs 14 residues. The CDR3 reads CAISDPAGQETQYF.

The gene calls are TRBV27 and TRBJ2-3; TCRdb selects TRBD1, and the lack of DNA leaves this call unchecked. In germline, CDR1 is MNHEY, CDR2 SMNVEV (reference sequence). This CDR3 is 14 amino acids long. CDR3 protein: CASKVARGGYTQYF.

The chain couples TRBV3-1 to TRBJ2-1; no DNA is available, so the TRBD1 call from TCRdb remains unchecked. The CDR3 runs to 17 residues. Germline lookup yields CDR1 LGHDT and CDR2 YNNKEL (reference sequence). The CDR3 spells CASSQAPGTGKYNEQFF.

The chain employs TRBV20-1 and TRBJ2-6. The CDR3 contains 13 residues. CDR1 and CDR2 from the germline V gene are DFQATT and SNEGSKA (reference sequence). The CDR3 spells CSARPAGANVLTF.